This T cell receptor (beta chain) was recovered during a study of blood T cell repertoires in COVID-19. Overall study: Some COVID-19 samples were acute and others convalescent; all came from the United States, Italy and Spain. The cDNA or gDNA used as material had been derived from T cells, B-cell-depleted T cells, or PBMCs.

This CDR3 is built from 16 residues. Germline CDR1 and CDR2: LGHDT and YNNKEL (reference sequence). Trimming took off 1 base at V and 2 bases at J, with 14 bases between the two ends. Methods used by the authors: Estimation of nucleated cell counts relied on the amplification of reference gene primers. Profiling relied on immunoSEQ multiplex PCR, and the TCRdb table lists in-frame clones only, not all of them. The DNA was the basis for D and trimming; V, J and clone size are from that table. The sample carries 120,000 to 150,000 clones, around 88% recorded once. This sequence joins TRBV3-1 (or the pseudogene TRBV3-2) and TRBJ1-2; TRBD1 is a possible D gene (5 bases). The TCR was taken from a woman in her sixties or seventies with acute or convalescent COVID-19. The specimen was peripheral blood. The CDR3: CASSQGLGGVNYGYTF. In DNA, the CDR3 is TGTGCCAGCAGCCAAGGTTTAGGAGGGGTGAACTATGGCTACACCTTC.